A single sample gave rise to the 27 T cell receptor beta chains below, sequenced in a study of breast tumors, draining lymph nodes, adjacent tissues. The lymph nodes were axillary draining lymph nodes from breast cancer patients. A single record per CDR3 protein comes from TCRdb applying MiXCR to the multiplex PCR reads. The top ten hold about 2% of the sample, which has fewer than 150,000 distinct CDR3 sequences, 21% seen once. The material sequenced was axillary lymph node tissue. These TCRs come from a female donor with breast cancer. Some clones in this sample may be carry-over from other donors' samples.

This clonotype was detected ten times or more. The V call is TRBV19, the J call TRBJ2-1; 7 nucleotides match TRBD2. The CDR3 covers 14 residues. Per germline, CDR1 LNHDA and CDR2 SQIVND (reference sequence). V trimming: 6 bases; J trimming: 6 bases; junction bases outside the gene matches: 8. This chain's CDR3 is CASSPGGTTNEQFF. DNA of the CDR3: TGTGCCAGTAGCCCCGGGGGGACCACCAATGAGCAGTTCTTC.

At least ten counts were recorded for this clonotype. The chain uses TRBV5-1 and TRBJ2-3; 8 bases line up with TRBD2. V dropped 5 bases and J dropped 0; count of bases not matched to a gene: 2. The CDR3 extends over 14 amino acids. In germline, CDR1 is SGHRS, CDR2 YFSETQ. CDR3 nucleotide sequence: TGCGCCAGCAGTCCGGGAGGGAGCACAGATACGCAGTATTTT. Amino acid sequence: CASSPGGSTDTQYF.

The gene calls are TRBV28 and TRBJ2-4; D ambiguous. CDR3 size: 14 residues. Germline V gene lookup returns CDR1 MDHEN and CDR2 SYDVKM. V was shortened by 6 bases and J by 0 bases, with 9 bases between the two germline ends. This CDR3 reads CASRMTLAKNIQYF. CDR3 nucleotides: TGTGCCAGCAGGATGACATTAGCCAAAAACATTCAGTACTTC.

In this sample, this clonotype turned up many times. The CDR3 reads CASSEKRYGGNYGYTF. The CDR3 DNA reads TGCGCCAGCAGTGAAAAAAGGTACGGCGGGAACTATGGCTACACCTTC. V is TRBV10-2 and J is TRBJ1-2; D gene uncertain. Germline V CDR1 and CDR2: WSHSY, SAAADI. The CDR3 runs 16 residues. V dropped 3 bases and J dropped 2 bases, with 16 bases sitting between them.

As for this clonotype: A much larger clone lies a single base off, so this may be a read error. The chain recombines TRBV19 with TRBJ2-1; D uncertain. The CDR3 is made up of 16 amino acids. CDR1 and CDR2 from the germline V gene are LNHDA and SQIVND (reference sequence). With 7 bases removed from V and 0 bases from J, the gap between germline ends came to 16 bases. CDR3 sequence reads: CASKGPGPLSYNEQFF. The CDR3 DNA follows: TGTGCCAGTAAAGGTCCTGGTCCTCTCTCCTACAATGAGCAGTTCTTC.

This clonotype was seen at least ten times. The chain recombines TRBV24-1 with TRBJ2-7, with D possibly being TRBD2 (5 bases). V lost 3 bases to trimming and J lost 0 bases, with 11 bases between them. Germline V lookup: CDR1 KGHDR, CDR2 SFDVKD. The CDR3 has 15 residues. The CDR3 DNA sequence: TGTGCCACCAGTGATCCGCCGGGGAGCTCCTACGAGCAGTACTTC. This gives the protein CATSDPPGSSYEQYF.

With regard to this clonotype: This may be a read error: a much more frequent sequence differs by one nucleotide. Given the absence of the conserved phenylalanine or tryptophan at the CDR3 end, a read error is likely. V is TRBV29-1 and J is TRBJ2-5; D remains unclear. Looked up from germline, CDR1 is SQVTM and CDR2 is ANQGSEA. This CDR3 has 16 amino acids. V was shortened by 5 bases and J by 2 bases, with 21 bases between the two germline ends. The CDR3 reads CSVKGSAPRPQETQYS. In nucleotides, the CDR3 is TGCAGCGTTAAGGGTTCGGCCCCCCGGCCTCAAGAGACCCAGTACTCC.

This clonotype was counted at least ten times. The CDR3 nucleotides read TGTGCCAGCAGCCTGGGCGGGACTTCCAACTCCTACGAGCAGTACTTC. Its protein product is CASSLGGTSNSYEQYF. The chain uses TRBV5-4 and TRBJ2-7, with D perhaps TRBD2 (6 bases). CDR1 is SGHNT and CDR2 is YYREEE in the germline V gene (reference sequence). V was trimmed by 4 bases and J by 0 bases, leaving 17 bases between them. The length of the CDR3 is 16 residues. Drawing the rest from reference TRBV5-4 and TRBJ2-7, the complete variable domain is ETGVTQSPTHLIKTRGQQVTLRCSSQSGHNTVSWYQQALGQGPQFIFQYYREEENGRGNFPPRFSGLQFPNYSSELNVNALELDDSALYLCASSLGGTSNSYEQYFGPGTRLTVT.

This clonotype was observed many times. The J gene is TRBJ2-7, the V gene TRBV9; 9 bases are shared with TRBD2. The V segment lost 0 bases and the J segment 3 bases; nucleotides outside the gene matches: 10. The length of the CDR3 is 17 residues. CDR1 is SGDLS, CDR2 YYNGEE, per germline. CDR3 sequence (DNA): TGTGCCAGCAGCGTAGATAGCGGGAGCTCAATCTACTACGAGCAGTACTTC. It translates to CASSVDSGSSIYYEQYF.

This clonotype was counted a few times. The J gene is TRBJ2-1, the V gene TRBV19, with 7 bases fitting TRBD2. CDR1 LNHDA and CDR2 SQIVND come from the germline V gene (reference sequence). This CDR3 is 15 amino acids long. The junction had 13 bases not matched to a gene; V was cut back by 6 bases and J by 8 bases. The chain's CDR3 is CASRTVGRESYEQFF. CDR3 nucleotide sequence: TGTGCCAGTAGAACCGTGGGGCGGGAGTCGTATGAGCAGTTCTTC.

This clonotype has ten or more counts. CDR3 nucleotide sequence: TGTGCCAGCAGTTTTAGTCAGGGGGCGGGTTCGCACGAGCAGTACTTC. Translated: CASSFSQGAGSHEQYF. This chain joins TRBV28 and TRBJ2-7, with 8 positions matching TRBD1. Losses at the gene ends were 3 bases for V and 5 bases for J; bases not matched to a gene: 12. This CDR3 is built from 16 residues. Germline values: CDR1 MDHEN, CDR2 SYDVKM. The variable domain in full, with the rest retrieved from reference TRBV28 and TRBJ2-7, is DVKVTQSSRYLVKRTGEKVFLECVQDMDHENMFWYRQDPGLGLRLIYFSYDVKMKEKGDIPEGYSVSREKKERFSLILESASTNQTSMYLCASSFSQGAGSHEQYFGPGTRLTVT.

This clonotype came up many times. V gene TRBV27 combines with J gene TRBJ1-6; D is unresolved. The CDR3 length is 13 residues. The V and J ends lost 2 bases and 7 bases respectively, with 6 bases between them. Per germline, CDR1 MNHEY and CDR2 SMNVEV (reference sequence). The CDR3 nucleotides read TGTGCCAGCAGTTTAGCCCGAAATTCACCCCTCCACTTT. It translates to CASSLARNSPLHF.

Worth noting for this clonotype: It may be a read error: a sequence one base away is much more abundant. This chain joins TRBV6-1 and TRBJ2-5; weak D call: TRBD1 (5 bases). Germline CDR1 is MNHNS and CDR2 is SASEGT. The CDR3 has 15 residues. V gave up 4 bases and J gave up 1 base, with 13 bases separating them. Here the CDR3 DNA reads TGTGCCAGCAGTGGGAGCAGGGCCTTCCAAGAGACCCAGTACTTC. It translates to CASSGSRAFQETQYF.

This clonotype occurred many times. V and J are TRBV5-6 and TRBJ2-7; tentative D call: TRBD1 (5 bases). The CDR3 contains 15 residues. Germline V gene data show CDR1 as SGHDT and CDR2 as YYEEEE. V was shortened by 0 bases and J by 2 bases, with 12 bases between the two germline ends. The CDR3 DNA sequence: TGTGCCAGCAGCTTGGAGGGGATACTTCCCTACGAGCAGTACTTC. Residues: CASSLEGILPYEQYF.

This clonotype was counted ten times or more. V gene TRBV7-8 combines with J gene TRBJ2-3, with no clear D. Per germline, CDR1 SGHVS and CDR2 FQNEAQ. The length of the CDR3 is 12 residues. Trimming cost V 2 bases and J 4 bases, with 4 bases left between them. The CDR3 bases are TGTGCCAGCAGCTTAAGTCCAGATACGCAGTATTTT. This gives the protein CASSLSPDTQYF. Together with reference TRBV7-8 and TRBJ2-3, the CDR3 gives the full variable domain: GAGVSQSPRYKVAKRGQDVALRCDPISGHVSLFWYQQALGQGPEFLTYFQNEAQLDKSGLPSDRFFAERPEGSVSTLKIQRTQQEDSAVYLCASSLSPDTQYFGPGTRLTVL.

Regarding this clonotype: Possible read error: a much larger clone is one base away. The missing conserved phenylalanine or tryptophan at the end of this CDR3 makes a read error likely. The J gene is TRBJ2-7, the V gene TRBV3-1; TRBD2 is a possible D gene (6 bases). The CDR3 runs to 14 residues. Between the trimmed V and J ends, which lost 1 base and 2 bases, there was a span of 9 bases. Germline CDR1 LGHDT, CDR2 YNNKEL (reference sequence). The CDR3 sequence is CASSQGGITYEQYI. CDR3 sequence (DNA): TGTGCCAGCAGCCAAGGCGGGATAACCTACGAGCAGTACATC.

This clonotype occurred a few times. This rearrangement joins TRBV30 to TRBJ1-5, with D unclear. This CDR3 has 15 residues. V lost 1 base to trimming and J lost 4 bases, with 14 bases between them. CDR1 and CDR2 (germline): GTSNPN, SVGIG (reference sequence). The CDR3 DNA reads as TGTGCCTGGAGTGGCCCCAACTCGCGAAATCAGCCCCAGCATTTT. Translating gives CAWSGPNSRNQPQHF.

This clonotype occurred many times. This chain connects TRBV12-3 or TRBV12-4 to TRBJ1-5, with D hard to call. This CDR3 is 15 amino acids long. Deletions cut 5 bases from V and 3 bases from J, with 14 bases between. The CDR3 DNA reads TGTGCCAGCAGTCTGGGGATAGGAGTCAATCAGCCCCAGCATTTT. Translation gives CASSLGIGVNQPQHF.

This clonotype turned up a few times. The chain links TRBV4-1 to TRBJ1-2, with a tentative D call TRBD1 (5 bases). This CDR3 contains 14 residues. Looked up from germline, CDR1 is MGHRA and CDR2 is YSYEKL. V was cut by 0 bases and J by 4 bases, with 9 bases left in between. The CDR3 loop is CASSQDLGVYGYTF. The CDR3 DNA reads TGCGCCAGCAGCCAAGATCTGGGGGTCTATGGCTACACCTTC.

This clonotype was picked up many times. This chain joins TRBV27 and TRBJ2-1; D not resolved. CDR1 is MNHEY, CDR2 SMNVEV, per germline (reference sequence). CDR3 length: 11 amino acids. V lost 4 bases, J lost 4 bases, and 2 bases lay in between. CDR3 in amino acids: CASSWYNEQFF. In DNA, the CDR3 is TGTGCCAGCAGTTGGTACAATGAGCAGTTCTTC.

The sample holds many counts of this clonotype. The chain has TRBV3-1 and TRBJ2-5, with D possibly being TRBD2 (5 bases). Germline CDR1 and CDR2: LGHDT and YNNKEL (reference sequence). The V end lost 3 bases, the J end lost 2 bases, and 7 bases lay between the germline ends. CDR3 length equals 13 residues. The CDR3 DNA reads TGTGCCAGCAGCCACCCGGGACAAGAGACCCAGTACTTC. Protein: CASSHPGQETQYF.

The chain joins TRBV5-1 to TRBJ2-5, with 8 bases that match TRBD1. Germline V gene lookup returns CDR1 SGHRS and CDR2 YFSETQ. The CDR3 extends over 15 amino acids. With V trimmed by 4 bases and J by 3 bases, 8 bases remained unmatched. DNA of the CDR3: TGCGCCAGCAGCCCGTCCTCGACAGGGGAAGAGACCCAGTACTTC. The encoded protein is CASSPSSTGEETQYF. The full variable domain, completed using reference TRBV5-1 and TRBJ2-5, is KAGVTQTPRYLIKTRGQQVTLSCSPISGHRSVSWYQQTPGQGLQFLFEYFSETQRNKGNFPGRFSGRQFSNSRSEMNVSTLELGDSALYLCASSPSSTGEETQYFGPGTRLLVL.

The sample holds many counts of this clonotype. This sequence joins TRBV6-2 or TRBV6-3 and TRBJ2-2; D not resolved. V dropped 5 bases and J dropped 2 bases, with 15 bases sitting between them. This CDR3 is built from 16 residues. CDR1 is MNHEY and CDR2 is SVGEGT in the germline V gene. The DNA of the CDR3 is TGTGCCAGCAGTACCCCGGGTGCAACAAACACCGGGGAGCTGTTTTTT. It specifies CASSTPGATNTGELFF.

This clonotype has ten or more counts. The CDR3 DNA follows: TGTGCCTGGGATGAGGGAGGGGCCAATGAGCAGTTCTTC. As protein: CAWDEGGANEQFF. The chain links TRBV30 to TRBJ2-1; 7 bases agree with TRBD2. This CDR3 has 13 residues. CDR1 and CDR2 (germline): GTSNPN, SVGIG (reference sequence). V dropped 5 bases and J dropped 6; count of bases not matched to a gene: 7.

The rearrangement uses TRBV18 and TRBJ2-5; 11 positions agree with TRBD2. The CDR3 runs 17 residues. Trimming cost V 0 bases and J 4 bases; bases outside gene matches: 7. CDR1 is KGHSH, CDR2 LQKENI, per germline. The CDR3 spells CASSPPTSGSLAETQYF. The CDR3 DNA reads TGTGCCAGCTCACCACCTACTAGCGGGAGTTTAGCAGAGACCCAGTACTTC.

The chain has TRBV4-2 and TRBJ1-5; D not resolved. This CDR3 region has 13 residues. Germline-derived CDR1 and CDR2 are LGHNA and YNFKEQ. V dropped 0 bases and J dropped 6 bases, with 6 bases sitting between them. The CDR3 coding sequence is TGTGCCAGCAGCCAAGAAGAGGGTCAGCCCCAGCATTTT. Translated, it gives CASSQEEGQPQHF.

For this clonotype: This may arise from a read error, as a much more abundant clone is one base away. This chain links TRBV30 with TRBJ1-4; D gene unclear. V was shortened by 0 bases and J by 10 bases, with 15 bases between the two germline ends. The CDR3 consists of 14 residues. Germline V CDR1 and CDR2: GTSNPN, SVGIG (reference sequence). DNA of the CDR3: TGTGCCTGGAGTGTACTTAGGTTGGATGGAAAACTGTTTTTT. The encoded protein is CAWSVLRLDGKLFF.